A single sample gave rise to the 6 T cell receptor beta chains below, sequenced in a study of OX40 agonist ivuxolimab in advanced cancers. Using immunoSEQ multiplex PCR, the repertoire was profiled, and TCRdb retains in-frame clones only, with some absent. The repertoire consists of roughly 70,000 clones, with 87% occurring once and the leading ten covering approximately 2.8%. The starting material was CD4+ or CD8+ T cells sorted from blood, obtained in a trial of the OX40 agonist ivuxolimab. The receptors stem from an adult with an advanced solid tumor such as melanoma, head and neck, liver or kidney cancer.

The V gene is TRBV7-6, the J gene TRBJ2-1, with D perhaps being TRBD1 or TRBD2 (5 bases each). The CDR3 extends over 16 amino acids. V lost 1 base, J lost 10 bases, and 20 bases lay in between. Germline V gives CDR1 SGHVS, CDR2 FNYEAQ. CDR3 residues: CASSLGLGTLGREQFF. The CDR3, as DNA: TGTGCCAGCAGCTTAGGGCTGGGGACGCTCGGCAGGGAGCAGTTCTTC.

As DNA, the CDR3 is TGTGCCAGTAGTCCACGAAGGAGTTCCGCCGAGCAGTACTTC. This translates into CASSPRRSSAEQYF. The chain links TRBV19 to TRBJ2-7; D gene uncertain. CDR3 length: 14 amino acids. V was cut by 5 bases and J by 6 bases, with 17 bases left in between. CDR1 and CDR2 from the germline V gene are LNHDA and SQIVND (reference sequence).

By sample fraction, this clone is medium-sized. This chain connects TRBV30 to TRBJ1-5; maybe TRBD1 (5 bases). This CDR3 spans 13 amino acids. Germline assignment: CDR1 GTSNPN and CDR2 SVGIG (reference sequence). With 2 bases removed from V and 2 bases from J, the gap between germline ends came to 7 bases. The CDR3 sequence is CAWSRQRNQPQHF. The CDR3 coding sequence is TGTGCCTGGAGTCGACAGCGCAATCAGCCCCAGCATTTT.

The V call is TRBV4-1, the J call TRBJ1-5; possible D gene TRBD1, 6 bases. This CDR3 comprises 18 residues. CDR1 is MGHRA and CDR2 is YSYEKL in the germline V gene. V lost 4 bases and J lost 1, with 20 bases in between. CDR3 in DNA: TGCGCCAGCAGCCGGCTCCCGGGGGAGGGGGGGAGCAATCAGCCCCAGCATTTT. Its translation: CASSRLPGEGGSNQPQHF.

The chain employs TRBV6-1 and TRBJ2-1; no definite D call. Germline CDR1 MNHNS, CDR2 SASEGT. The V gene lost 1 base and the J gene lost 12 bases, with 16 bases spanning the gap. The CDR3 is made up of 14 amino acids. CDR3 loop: CASSEGWATVGQFF. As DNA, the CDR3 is TGTGCCAGCAGTGAAGGATGGGCCACCGTGGGGCAGTTCTTC.

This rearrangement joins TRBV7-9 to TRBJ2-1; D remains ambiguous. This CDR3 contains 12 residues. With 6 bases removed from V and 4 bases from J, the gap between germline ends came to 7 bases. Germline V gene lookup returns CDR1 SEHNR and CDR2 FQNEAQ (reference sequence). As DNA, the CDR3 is TGTGCCAGCAGTAGGATTTACAATGAGCAGTTCTTC. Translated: CASSRIYNEQFF. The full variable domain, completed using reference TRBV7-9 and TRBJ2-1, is DTGVSQNPRHKITKRGQNVTFRCDPISEHNRLYWYRQTLGQGPEFLTYFQNEAQLEKSRLLSDRFSAERPKGSFSTLEIQRTEQGDSAMYLCASSRIYNEQFFGPGTRLTVL.